This entry describes one T cell receptor (beta chain). The germline gives CDR1 LGHDT, CDR2 YNNKEL (reference sequence). V gave up 8 bases and J gave up 2 bases, with 16 bases separating them. The CDR3 covers 15 residues. The data derive from a study of blood T cell repertoires in COVID-19. On the study more broadly: The United States, Italy and Spain provided the acute and convalescent COVID-19 samples. The analysed material was cDNA or gDNA that came from T cells, B-cell-depleted T cells, or PBMCs.

Under the authors' procedure: For nucleated cells, counts were estimated from reference gene primer amplification. Clones were read by immunoSEQ multiplex PCR, and TCRdb kept only the in-frame ones, dropping some. The D gene and trimming were derived from the DNA, and the V and J assignments and clone size from that table. The sample holds about 81,000 clones; around nine tenths are singletons and the top ten take approximately 12%. The sequencing sample was made of peripheral blood. This receptor was obtained from a man in his sixties or seventies with active or convalescent COVID-19. The chain uses TRBV3-1 (or the pseudogene TRBV3-2) and TRBJ1-3; D is perhaps TRBD1 (5 bases). CDR3 bases: TGTGCCAGCGCAACAAGGAGGGGTCCTGGAAACACCATATATTTT. It specifies CASATRRGPGNTIYF.